Following are 20 T cell receptor beta chains from one sample sequenced in a study of blood T cell repertoires in COVID-19. TCRdb's table, derived via immunoSEQ multiplex PCR, lists solely in-frame clones and lacks some. The sample lists approximately 100,000 clones, roughly 71% occurring once. Sequencing input: peripheral blood. The source of these receptors is a man older than 75 with acute or convalescent COVID-19.

V usage is TRBV5-6 and J usage is TRBJ2-1; TRBD1 might be the D (5 bases). Per germline, CDR1 SGHDT and CDR2 YYEEEE. The V and J ends lost 0 bases and 0 bases respectively, with 19 bases between them. This CDR3 has 19 residues. CDR3 in amino acids: CASSLEGVRLSTSYNEQFF. CDR3 nucleotides: TGTGCCAGCAGCTTGGAAGGGGTCCGGCTGTCAACCTCCTACAATGAGCAGTTCTTC.

The genes are TRBV18 and TRBJ2-7, with TRBD1 as a possible D gene (5 bases). From germline, CDR1 is KGHSH and CDR2 LQKENI. The CDR3 covers 15 residues. The ends were cut back, 3 bases at V and 2 bases at J, with 14 bases in the middle. The CDR3 reads CASSPRAGQAYEQYF. The CDR3 region has the DNA TGTGCCAGCTCACCTAGGGCAGGACAAGCCTACGAGCAGTACTTC.

This clone came up once. The CDR3 sequence is CASSSGARGRGTEAFF. CDR3 nucleotides: TGTGCCAGCTCCTCGGGGGCCAGGGGGCGCGGCACTGAAGCTTTCTTT. The chain uses TRBV19 and TRBJ1-1; TRBD1 agrees at 8 bases. Germline lookup yields CDR1 LNHDA and CDR2 SQIVND (reference sequence). The CDR3 contains 16 residues. After removal of 9 bases from V and 4 bases from J, the junction contained 16 bases not matched to a gene. Combining the CDR3 with reference TRBV19 and TRBJ1-1 gives the whole variable domain DGGITQSPKYLFRKEGQNVTLSCEQNLNHDAMYWYRQDPGQGLRLIYYSQIVNDFQKGDIAEGYSVSREKKESFPLTVTSAQKNPTAFYLCASSSGARGRGTEAFFGQGTRLTVV.

V is TRBV16 and J is TRBJ1-2; 7 nucleotides align to TRBD1. Germline V lookup: CDR1 KGHSY, CDR2 FQNENV. The CDR3 consists of 15 residues. V was clipped by 2 bases and J by 4 bases; unmatched bases: 7. CDR3 protein: CASSQPDRALYGYTF. The CDR3 DNA sequence: TGTGCCAGCAGCCAACCCGACAGGGCTCTCTATGGCTACACCTTC.

The rearrangement links TRBV6-5 to TRBJ2-1; tentative D call: TRBD1 (7 bases). The V end lost 6 bases, the J end lost 14 bases, and 14 bases lay between the germline ends. The CDR3 is made up of 11 amino acids. Germline V gene sequence: CDR1 MNHEY, CDR2 SVGAGI. The CDR3 DNA reads as TGTGCCAGCAGCCAGGGGGGACGGGAGTTCTTC. It codes for CASSQGGREFF.

The chain recombines TRBV4-3 with TRBJ2-4, with a tentative D call TRBD1 (5 bases). Trimming stripped 0 bases from V and 8 bases from J, with 17 bases between. CDR1 is LGHNA and CDR2 is YSLEER in the germline V gene. The CDR3 contains 16 residues. The CDR3 loop reads CASSQDLVGANDIQYF. DNA of the CDR3: TGCGCCAGCAGCCAAGATCTGGTTGGGGCTAACGACATTCAGTACTTC.

The rearrangement joins TRBV2 to TRBJ2-7; 7 bases align to TRBD1. V dropped 5 bases and J dropped 3; count of bases not matched to a gene: 4. Germline V gives CDR1 SNHLY, CDR2 FYNNEI. This CDR3 has 13 residues. The CDR3 nucleotides are TGTGCCAGCAGTTCCGGGACAGACTACGAGCAGTACTTC. It specifies CASSSGTDYEQYF.

The rearrangement joins TRBV28 to TRBJ1-6, with 7 bases aligning to TRBD1. CDR1 MDHEN and CDR2 SYDVKM come from the germline V gene. The CDR3 has 14 residues. The V segment lost 8 bases and the J segment 7 bases; nucleotides outside the gene matches: 8. The CDR3 coding sequence is TGTGCCAGCCTATACAGGGGCAGCAATTCACCCCTCCACTTT. Translating gives CASLYRGSNSPLHF.

The genes are TRBV18 and TRBJ2-3; 7 nucleotides line up with TRBD1. Germline V gene lookup returns CDR1 KGHSH and CDR2 LQKENI. Trimming at V came to 2 bases and at J to 4 bases, leaving 6 bases not matched to a gene. The CDR3 is made up of 15 amino acids. The CDR3 protein is CASSPYTGAADTQYF. The CDR3 DNA follows: TGTGCCAGCTCACCATATACAGGGGCGGCAGATACGCAGTATTTT.

This chain links TRBV6-5 with TRBJ2-5; D is perhaps TRBD1 (6 bases). The germline gives CDR1 MNHEY, CDR2 SVGAGI. Deletions cut 6 bases from V and 2 bases from J, with 10 bases between. This CDR3 has 13 amino acids. CDR3 region: CASRRGTQETQYF. CDR3 nucleotides: TGTGCCAGCAGGAGGGGGACGCAAGAGACCCAGTACTTC.

The V gene is TRBV5-1, the J gene TRBJ2-1; 9 bases match TRBD2. CDR3 length equals 14 residues. Trimming cost V 5 bases and J 7 bases; bases outside gene matches: 7. Germline values: CDR1 SGHRS, CDR2 YFSETQ. Here the CDR3 reads CASRIAGVRNEQFF. The CDR3, as DNA: TGCGCCAGCAGGATAGCGGGAGTCAGGAATGAGCAGTTCTTC.

This clone was detected a few times. The chain uses TRBV28 and TRBJ2-3; 11 nucleotides align to TRBD2. After removal of 5 bases from V and 2 bases from J, the junction contained 12 bases not matched to a gene. In germline, CDR1 is MDHEN, CDR2 SYDVKM. This CDR3 has 18 amino acids. The CDR3 loop reads CASSPASGRPPDTDTQYF. As DNA, the CDR3 is TGTGCCAGCAGTCCCGCTAGCGGGAGGCCTCCTGACACAGATACGCAGTATTTT.

This clone occurred a few times. This chain links TRBV9 with TRBJ2-2; 8 bases line up with TRBD1. Germline assignment: CDR1 SGDLS and CDR2 YYNGEE. V shed 2 bases, J shed 5 bases, and the junction held 14 bases outside the gene matches. This CDR3 is 18 amino acids long. CDR3 region: CASSVSRGLPRDTGELFF. The CDR3 DNA reads TGTGCCAGCAGCGTGTCCAGGGGGCTCCCCCGCGATACCGGGGAGCTGTTTTTT.

V gene TRBV12-3 or TRBV12-4 combines with J gene TRBJ2-1; possibly TRBD1 for D (5 bases). The CDR3 sequence is 12 residues long. V shed 2 bases and J shed 10 bases, with 9 bases lying between them. The CDR3 reads CASSLTGREQFF. DNA for the CDR3: TGTGCCAGCAGTTTAACAGGCCGGGAGCAGTTCTTC.

This clone was recorded once. The chain has TRBV19 and TRBJ1-1; D is unresolved. V lost 6 bases to trimming and J lost 5 bases, with 7 bases between them. The CDR3 sequence is 11 residues long. CDR1 and CDR2 from the germline V gene are LNHDA and SQIVND (reference sequence). As DNA, the CDR3 is TGTGCCAGTAGATGGAGAACTGAAGCTTTCTTT. Residues: CASRWRTEAFF.

A few counts support this clone. The chain joins TRBV25-1 to TRBJ2-2, with D perhaps matching TRBD2 (6 bases). The CDR3 loop spans 15 amino acids. The V and J ends lost 6 bases and 7 bases respectively, with 18 bases between them. Germline lookup yields CDR1 MGHDK and CDR2 SYGVNS. The CDR3, as DNA: TGTGCCAGCAGGGCCGGGACTGGCTATGGCGGGGAGCTGTTTTTT. It is translated as CASRAGTGYGGELFF.

V usage is TRBV28 and J usage is TRBJ2-7, with TRBD1 matching over 8 bases. In germline, CDR1 is MDHEN, CDR2 SYDVKM. The CDR3 is 14 amino acids. Losses at the gene ends were 6 bases for V and 4 bases for J; bases not matched to a gene: 8. CDR3 protein: CASSGARGRYEQYF. The CDR3 DNA follows: TGTGCCAGCAGCGGTGCCAGGGGGCGTTACGAGCAGTACTTC.

The V and J genes are TRBV28 and TRBJ1-1, with D possibly TRBD1 on 6 matching bases. Germline V lookup: CDR1 MDHEN, CDR2 SYDVKM. CDR3 length: 14 residues. Trimming removed 7 bases at V and 0 bases at J, with 12 bases between. This CDR3 is CASILGGMNTEAFF. DNA of the CDR3: TGTGCCAGCATCTTAGGGGGTATGAACACTGAAGCTTTCTTT. The whole variable domain, filled in from reference TRBV28 and TRBJ1-1, reads DVKVTQSSRYLVKRTGEKVFLECVQDMDHENMFWYRQDPGLGLRLIYFSYDVKMKEKGDIPEGYSVSREKKERFSLILESASTNQTSMYLCASILGGMNTEAFFGQGTRLTVV.

The J gene is TRBJ1-3, the V gene TRBV28, with D possibly being TRBD1 (5 bases). CDR1 MDHEN and CDR2 SYDVKM come from the germline V gene. The CDR3 length is 13 residues. V was clipped by 4 bases and J by 9 bases, with 13 bases between them. The CDR3 DNA reads as TGTGCCAGCAGTTCAGGGTCCTTCGGCACCATATATTTT. This codes for CASSSGSFGTIYF.

The V gene is TRBV19, the J gene TRBJ1-2; D possibly corresponds to TRBD1 (6 bases). The germline CDR1 and CDR2 sequences are LNHDA and SQIVND (reference sequence). The CDR3 length is 13 residues. V dropped 3 bases and J dropped 9 bases, with 14 bases sitting between them. The CDR3 DNA reads TGTGCCAGTAGTATGAACAGGGCCCGGAGCTACACCTTC. Translating gives CASSMNRARSYTF.